A single sample gave rise to the 5 T cell receptor beta chains below, sequenced in a study of T cells after yellow fever vaccination. TCRdb itself ran the 5' RACE reads through MiXCR, one entry per CDR3 protein. Altogether under 550,000 distinct CDR3 sequences are present, just over 20% being singletons, with the ten largest covering about a sixth. Material: PBMCs, obtained approximately 20 days after the first yellow fever vaccination. The receptors here all came from a man younger than 35 who received the YFV17D yellow fever vaccine.

The chain carries TRBV6-2 or TRBV6-3 and TRBJ1-2; TRBD1 matches at 7 bases. Germline lookup yields CDR1 MNHEY and CDR2 SVGEGT. The CDR3 loop spans 13 amino acids. V shed 7 bases, J shed 5 bases, and the junction held 7 bases outside the gene matches. CDR3 loop: CASTRTGPYGYTF. The DNA for the CDR3 is TGTGCCAGCACCCGGACAGGCCCGTATGGCTACACCTTC.

This sequence joins TRBV4-3 and TRBJ1-2; D is uncertain. Trimming took 0 bases from V and 4 from J, leaving 9 bases between them. From germline, CDR1 is LGHNA and CDR2 YSLEER. This CDR3 has 14 amino acids. In DNA form, the CDR3 reads TGCGCCAGCAGCCAAGATAAGGTTTCCTATGGCTACACCTTC. This gives the protein CASSQDKVSYGYTF.

The V call is TRBV12-3 or TRBV12-4, the J call TRBJ1-5, with D uncertain. With 6 bases removed from V and 2 bases from J, the gap between germline ends came to 8 bases. This CDR3 is 13 amino acids long. CDR3 sequence (DNA): TGTGCCAGCAGCCTCCACCGCAATCAGCCCCAGCATTTT. Translation gives CASSLHRNQPQHF.

The chain is built from TRBV29-1 and TRBJ2-5, with TRBD2 identical over 12 bases. CDR1 is SQVTM, CDR2 ANQGSEA, per germline. The V and J ends lost 8 bases and 3 bases, in that order; junction bases with no gene match: 7. The CDR3 sequence is 14 residues long. CDR3 region: CSYGLAGREETQYF. CDR3 nucleotide sequence: TGCAGCTACGGACTAGCGGGGAGGGAAGAGACCCAGTACTTC.

This clonotype was recorded a few times. This chain uses TRBV19 with TRBJ2-1, with D hard to call. V lost 8 bases to trimming and J lost 9 bases, with 17 bases between them. This CDR3 has 13 residues. Germline CDR1 reads LNHDA; CDR2 reads SQIVND (reference sequence). The CDR3: CASGMPLRPEQFF. The DNA for the CDR3 is TGTGCCAGTGGGATGCCGTTGCGACCTGAGCAGTTCTTC.